This T cell receptor beta chain was profiled in a study of vaccination and CD4 T cells after COVID-19. Study information: The convalescent group had six males, four females, seven Caucasians, two Asians, one multiracial. Regarding the study as a whole: Median reactive clonotypes, those recognizing SARS-CoV-2, rose from 21 to 38, not significantly.

A single record per CDR3 protein comes from TCRdb applying MiXCR to the PCR reads. This table has some 26,000 distinct CDR3 sequences, 45% to 65% appearing once. The sample holds a few counts of this clonotype. Its antigen is currently unknown. Time point meaning: late sampling 161 to 241 days after vaccination in a few convalescent patients. PCR tests turned positive between March and December 2020, before US Alpha, Beta and Delta variants. This CDR3 has 15 residues. CDR1 is SEHNR and CDR2 is FQNEAQ in the germline V gene (reference sequence). Trimming stripped 5 bases from V and 1 base from J, with 12 bases between.

The chain recombines TRBV7-9 with TRBJ2-1; no firm D call. This receptor was obtained from a human donor who had recovered from COVID-19. Sample: CD4+ T cells from blood, taken about 7 months after SARS-CoV-2 vaccination. In DNA, the CDR3 is TGTGCCAGCAGCCCTGTTAGCTTTTCCTACAATGAGCAGTTCTTC. Encoded protein: CASSPVSFSYNEQFF.